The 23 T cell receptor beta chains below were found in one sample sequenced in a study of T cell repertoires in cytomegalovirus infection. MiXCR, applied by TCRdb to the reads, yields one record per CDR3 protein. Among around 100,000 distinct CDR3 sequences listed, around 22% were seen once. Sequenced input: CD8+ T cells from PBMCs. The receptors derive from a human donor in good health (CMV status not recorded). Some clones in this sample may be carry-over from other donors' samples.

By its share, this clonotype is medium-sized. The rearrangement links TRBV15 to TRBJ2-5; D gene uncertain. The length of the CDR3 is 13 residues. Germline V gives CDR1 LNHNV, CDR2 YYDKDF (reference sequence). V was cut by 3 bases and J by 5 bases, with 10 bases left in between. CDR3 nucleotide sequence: TGTGCCACCAGCAGTCATGCCGGCGAGACCCAGTACTTC. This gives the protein CATSSHAGETQYF.

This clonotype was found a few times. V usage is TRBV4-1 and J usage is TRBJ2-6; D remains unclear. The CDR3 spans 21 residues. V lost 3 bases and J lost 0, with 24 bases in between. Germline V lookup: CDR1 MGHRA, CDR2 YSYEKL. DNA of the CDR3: TGCGCCAGCAGCCATTCTATCTTACTCGGGCCCGTGGCCTCTGGGGCCAACGTCCTGACTTTC. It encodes CASSHSILLGPVASGANVLTF.

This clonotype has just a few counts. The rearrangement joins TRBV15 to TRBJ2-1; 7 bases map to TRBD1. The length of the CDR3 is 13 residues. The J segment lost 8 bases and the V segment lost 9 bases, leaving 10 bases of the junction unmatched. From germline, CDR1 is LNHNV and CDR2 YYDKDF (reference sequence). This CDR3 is CATTGTEDYEQFF. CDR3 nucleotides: TGTGCCACGACCGGGACAGAGGACTATGAGCAGTTCTTC.

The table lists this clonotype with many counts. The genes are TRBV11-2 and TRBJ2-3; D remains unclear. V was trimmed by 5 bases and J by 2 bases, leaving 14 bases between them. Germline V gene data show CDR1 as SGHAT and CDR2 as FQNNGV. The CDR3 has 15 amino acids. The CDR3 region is CASSPDLTLTDTQYF. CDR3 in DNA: TGTGCCAGCAGCCCCGACTTGACTCTCACAGATACGCAGTATTTT.

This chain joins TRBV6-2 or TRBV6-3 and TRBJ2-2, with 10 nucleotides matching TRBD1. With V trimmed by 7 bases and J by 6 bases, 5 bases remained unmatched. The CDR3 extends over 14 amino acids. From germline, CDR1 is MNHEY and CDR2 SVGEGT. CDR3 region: CASTTGGASGELFF. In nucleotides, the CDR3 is TGTGCCAGCACGACAGGGGGCGCTTCCGGGGAGCTGTTTTTT.

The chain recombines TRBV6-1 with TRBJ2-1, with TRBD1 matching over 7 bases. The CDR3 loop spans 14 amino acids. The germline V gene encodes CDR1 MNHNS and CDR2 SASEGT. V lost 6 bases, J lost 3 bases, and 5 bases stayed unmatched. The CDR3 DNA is TGTGCCAGCAGACCCACAGGGGTCTACAATGAGCAGTTCTTC. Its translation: CASRPTGVYNEQFF.

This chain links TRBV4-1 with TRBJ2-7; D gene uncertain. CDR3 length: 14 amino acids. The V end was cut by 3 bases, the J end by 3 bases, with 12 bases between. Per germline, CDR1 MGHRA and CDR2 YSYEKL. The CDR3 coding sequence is TGCGCCAGCAGCCAGAAGGCAGGTAGCTACGAGCAGTACTTC. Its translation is CASSQKAGSYEQYF.

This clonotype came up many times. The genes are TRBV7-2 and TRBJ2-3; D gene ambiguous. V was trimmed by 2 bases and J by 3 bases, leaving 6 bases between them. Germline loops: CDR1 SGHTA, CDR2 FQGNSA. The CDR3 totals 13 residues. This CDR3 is CASSLFQTDTQYF. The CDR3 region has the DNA TGTGCCAGCAGCTTATTTCAGACAGATACGCAGTATTTT.

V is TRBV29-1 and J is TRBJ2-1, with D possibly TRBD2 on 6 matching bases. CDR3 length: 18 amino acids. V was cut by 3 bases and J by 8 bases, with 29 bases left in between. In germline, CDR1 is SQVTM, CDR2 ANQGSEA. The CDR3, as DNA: TGCAGCGTTGATAAGATCACGACATGGGGGGATTTGTCTGATGAGCAGTTCTTC. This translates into CSVDKITTWGDLSDEQFF.

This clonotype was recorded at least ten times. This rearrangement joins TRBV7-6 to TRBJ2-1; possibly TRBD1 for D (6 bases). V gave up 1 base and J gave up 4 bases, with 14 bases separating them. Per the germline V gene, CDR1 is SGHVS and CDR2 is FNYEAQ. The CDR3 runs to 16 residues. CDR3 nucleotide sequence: TGTGCCAGCAGCTTAGGACGTACAGGACAGTACAATGAGCAGTTCTTC. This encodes CASSLGRTGQYNEQFF.

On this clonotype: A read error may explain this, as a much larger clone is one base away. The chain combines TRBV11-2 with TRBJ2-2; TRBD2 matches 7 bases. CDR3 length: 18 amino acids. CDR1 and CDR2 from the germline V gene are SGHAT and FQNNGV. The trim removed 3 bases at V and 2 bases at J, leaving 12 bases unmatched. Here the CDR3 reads CASSFSEFLADNTGELFF. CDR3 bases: TGTGCCAGCAGCTTTTCAGAGTTCCTAGCGGACAACACCGGGGAGCTGTTTTTT.

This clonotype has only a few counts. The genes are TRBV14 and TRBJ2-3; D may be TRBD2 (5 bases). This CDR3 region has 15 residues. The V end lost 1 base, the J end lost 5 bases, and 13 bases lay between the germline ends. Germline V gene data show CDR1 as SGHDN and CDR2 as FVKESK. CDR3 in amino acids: CASSQVGLGGDTQYF. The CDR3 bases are TGTGCCAGCAGCCAAGTAGGGCTTGGAGGAGATACGCAGTATTTT.

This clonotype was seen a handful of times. The CDR3 sequence is CASSSSGGASGELFF. In DNA, the CDR3 is TGTGCCAGCAGTTCTAGCGGGGGGGCCTCCGGGGAGCTGTTTTTT. The chain is built from TRBV12-3 or TRBV12-4 and TRBJ2-2; TRBD2 aligns across 12 bases. Trimming removed 4 bases from V and 6 bases from J; junction bases left unmatched: 3. The CDR3 sequence is 15 residues long.

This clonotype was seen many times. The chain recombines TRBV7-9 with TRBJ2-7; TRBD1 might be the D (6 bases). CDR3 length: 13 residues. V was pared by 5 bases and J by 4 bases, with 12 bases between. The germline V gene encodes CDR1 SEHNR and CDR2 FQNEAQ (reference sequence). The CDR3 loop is CASSDGQRYEQYF. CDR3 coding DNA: TGTGCCAGCAGCGACGGACAGCGATACGAGCAGTACTTC.

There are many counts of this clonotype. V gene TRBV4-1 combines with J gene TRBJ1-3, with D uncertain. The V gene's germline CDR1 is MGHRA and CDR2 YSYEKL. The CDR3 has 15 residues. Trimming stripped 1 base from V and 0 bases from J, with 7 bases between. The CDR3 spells CASSQGTFSGNTIYF. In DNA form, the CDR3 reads TGCGCCAGCAGCCAAGGGACTTTCTCTGGAAACACCATATATTTT.

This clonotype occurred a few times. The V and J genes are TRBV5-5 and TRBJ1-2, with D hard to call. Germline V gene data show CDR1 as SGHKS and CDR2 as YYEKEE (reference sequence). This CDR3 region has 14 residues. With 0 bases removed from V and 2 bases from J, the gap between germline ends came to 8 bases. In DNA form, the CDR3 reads TGTGCCAGCAGCTTGGGGGAGTTCAACTATGGCTACACCTTC. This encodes CASSLGEFNYGYTF.

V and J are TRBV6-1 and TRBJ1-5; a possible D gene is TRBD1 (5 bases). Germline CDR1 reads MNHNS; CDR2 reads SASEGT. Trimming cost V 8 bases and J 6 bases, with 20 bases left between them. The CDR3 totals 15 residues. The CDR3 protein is CASPLYLRDPQPQHF. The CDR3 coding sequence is TGTGCCAGCCCACTATATTTAAGGGACCCTCAGCCCCAGCATTTT.

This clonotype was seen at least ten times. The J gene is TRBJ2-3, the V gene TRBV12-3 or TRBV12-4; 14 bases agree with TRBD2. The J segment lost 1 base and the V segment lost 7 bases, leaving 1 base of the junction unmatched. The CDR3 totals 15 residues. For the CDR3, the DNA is TGTGCCAGCATGGGACTAGCGGGGGGCACAGATACGCAGTATTTT. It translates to CASMGLAGGTDTQYF.

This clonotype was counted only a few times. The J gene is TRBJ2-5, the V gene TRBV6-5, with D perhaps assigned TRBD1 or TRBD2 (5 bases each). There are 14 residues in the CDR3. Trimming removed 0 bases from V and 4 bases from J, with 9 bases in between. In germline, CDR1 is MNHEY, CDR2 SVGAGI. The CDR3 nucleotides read TGTGCCAGCAGTTACTCTGAGGGGCTAGAGACCCAGTACTTC. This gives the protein CASSYSEGLETQYF.

Here the CDR3 reads CSAQGWVRGTSTDTQYF. The CDR3 DNA reads TGCAGTGCTCAGGGTTGGGTTCGGGGGACTAGCACAGATACGCAGTATTTT. The chain combines TRBV20-1 with TRBJ2-3; TRBD2 is a possible D gene (6 bases). This CDR3 is built from 17 residues. Germline V CDR1 and CDR2: DFQATT, SNEGSKA (reference sequence). Trimming pared 5 bases from V and 0 bases from J, leaving 21 bases between.

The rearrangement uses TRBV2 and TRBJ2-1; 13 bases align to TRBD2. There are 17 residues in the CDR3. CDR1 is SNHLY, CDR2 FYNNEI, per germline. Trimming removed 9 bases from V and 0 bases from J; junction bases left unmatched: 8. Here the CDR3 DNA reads TGTGCCAGTCGGACTAGCGGGGGTCTCAGCTCCTACAATGAGCAGTTCTTC. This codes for CASRTSGGLSSYNEQFF.

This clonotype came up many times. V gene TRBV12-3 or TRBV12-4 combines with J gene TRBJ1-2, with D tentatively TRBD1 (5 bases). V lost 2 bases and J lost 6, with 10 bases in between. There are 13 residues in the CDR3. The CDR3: CASSLPGSDGYTF. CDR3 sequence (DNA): TGTGCCAGCAGTTTACCAGGGTCGGATGGCTACACCTTC.

CDR3 bases: TGTGCCAGCAGATTATATAGCGGGGGGGTTCACAATGAGCAGTTCTTC. Amino acids: CASRLYSGGVHNEQFF. The chain joins TRBV6-6 to TRBJ2-1, with TRBD2 identical over 11 bases. The CDR3 runs to 16 residues. V trimming: 6 bases; J trimming: 5 bases; junction bases outside the gene matches: 9. Germline CDR1 and CDR2: MNHNY and SVGAGI (reference sequence).